A single sample is the source of the 24 T cell receptor beta chains below, sequenced in a study of T cell responses to AZD1222 COVID-19 vaccine. The method was immunoSEQ multiplex PCR; TCRdb's version includes in-frame clones alone and lacks a portion of them. This sample has approximately 100,000 clones; about 90% occur once, and the top ten carry 4% to 5.5%. Sequencing used peripheral blood, obtained on day 0 of AZD1222 vaccination. The receptors derive from an adult in good health.

The V gene is TRBV5-4, the J gene TRBJ2-2; 12 positions agree with TRBD2. Trimming took 4 bases from V and 6 from J; bases not matched to a gene: 10. The CDR3 is made up of 17 amino acids. Germline assignment: CDR1 SGHNT and CDR2 YYREEE (reference sequence). The CDR3 protein is CASSRPLAGGRAGELFF. CDR3 DNA: TGTGCCAGCAGCCGTCCCCTAGCGGGGGGGCGGGCCGGGGAGCTGTTTTTT. Combining the CDR3 with reference TRBV5-4 and TRBJ2-2 gives the whole variable domain ETGVTQSPTHLIKTRGQQVTLRCSSQSGHNTVSWYQQALGQGPQFIFQYYREEENGRGNFPPRFSGLQFPNYSSELNVNALELDDSALYLCASSRPLAGGRAGELFFGEGSRLTVL.

V and J are TRBV15 and TRBJ2-1; 9 nucleotides line up with TRBD1. CDR1 and CDR2 from the germline V gene are LNHNV and YYDKDF (reference sequence). The V gene end was trimmed by 4 bases and the J gene end by 6 bases; junction bases not matched to a gene: 7. This CDR3 contains 15 residues. The CDR3 DNA sequence: TGTGCCACCAGCACCGGACAGGGGCCTCCCAATGAGCAGTTCTTC. Its protein is CATSTGQGPPNEQFF.

A remark on this clone: A junction end diverges from the germline sequence, so it may reflect a read error. The chain carries TRBV18 and TRBJ2-7; D may be TRBD1 (6 bases). The CDR3 runs 15 residues. Germline V gene data show CDR1 as KGHSH and CDR2 as LQKENI. CDR3 bases: TGTGCCAGCTCACCACGCGGACAGTCGGATTACGAACAGTACTTC. Translation: CASSPRGQSDYEQYF.

This chain joins TRBV6-4 and TRBJ1-6; D is unclear. This CDR3 region has 19 residues. Germline loops: CDR1 MRHNA, CDR2 SNTAGT. V was pared by 6 bases and J by 2 bases, with 23 bases between. DNA of the CDR3: TGTGCCAGCAGCCATGGACCTAATCCACCGCGAACCTATAATTCACCCCTCCACTTT. It yields the protein CASSHGPNPPRTYNSPLHF.

The chain uses TRBV5-5 and TRBJ2-1; D not resolved. Germline lookup yields CDR1 SGHKS and CDR2 YYEKEE (reference sequence). The CDR3 totals 15 residues. The V end was cut by 4 bases, the J end by 8 bases, with 19 bases between. Here the CDR3 DNA reads TGTGCCAGCAGCCTACACCCTTTGCCCCTCGATGAGCAGTTCTTC. Translated: CASSLHPLPLDEQFF.

Only one count was recorded for this clone. This sequence joins TRBV21-1 and TRBJ2-2; whether TRBD2, the table's D call, matches the DNA was not checked. TRBV21-1 is a documented pseudogene. This CDR3 is built from 13 residues. CDR3 DNA sequence: TGTGCCAGCAGCAATAGAAACACCGGGGAGCTGTTTTTT. Protein: CASSNRNTGELFF.

This chain links TRBV11-1 with TRBJ2-5; perhaps D is TRBD1 or TRBD2 (5 bases each). Between the trimmed V and J ends, which lost 5 bases and 1 base, there was a span of 8 bases. Germline V gives CDR1 SGHAT, CDR2 FQDESV (reference sequence). This CDR3 has 13 amino acids. The CDR3 here is CASSRGLQETQYF. CDR3 in DNA: TGTGCCAGCAGCCGGGGCCTCCAAGAGACCCAGTACTTC.

V is TRBV3-1 (or the pseudogene TRBV3-2) and J is TRBJ2-4, with D possibly matching TRBD2 (6 bases). V gave up 2 bases and J gave up 8 bases, with 19 bases separating them. The CDR3 consists of 16 residues. Germline lookup yields CDR1 LGHDT and CDR2 YNNKEL (reference sequence). This CDR3 is CASSQSRDSKEDIQYF. CDR3 nucleotide sequence: TGTGCCAGCAGCCAAAGTAGGGACTCCAAAGAGGACATTCAGTACTTC.

V usage is TRBV19 and J usage is TRBJ1-2; 8 nucleotides line up with TRBD1. Germline V lookup: CDR1 LNHDA, CDR2 SQIVND (reference sequence). CDR3 length equals 15 residues. J gave up 4 bases and V 6 bases, and 10 bases lay outside the gene matches. CDR3 sequence (DNA): TGTGCCAGTAGCGCCGGGACAGGCTTGTTCTATGGCTACACCTTC. Translation: CASSAGTGLFYGYTF.

The CDR3 region is CASSLGQGYNYGYTF. CDR3 bases: TGTGCCAGCAGCCTGGGGCAGGGATATAACTATGGCTACACCTTC. The J gene is TRBJ1-2, the V gene TRBV3-1 (or the pseudogene TRBV3-2); TRBD1 is a possible D gene (5 bases). V lost 4 bases and J lost 1, with 13 bases in between. Germline lookup yields CDR1 LGHDT and CDR2 YNNKEL (reference sequence). This CDR3 has 15 residues.

A single count supports this clone. This chain joins TRBV6-1 and TRBJ2-7; maybe TRBD1 (5 bases). Looked up from germline, CDR1 is MNHNS and CDR2 is SASEGT. CDR3 length: 12 residues. V was trimmed by 2 bases and J by 6 bases, leaving 8 bases between them. The CDR3 DNA sequence: TGTGCCAGCAGTGAACAGGGTGGCGAGCAGTACTTC. Protein sequence: CASSEQGGEQYF.

The chain is built from TRBV28 and TRBJ1-2, with 12 bases lining up with TRBD1. Germline trimming cut 2 bases from V and 8 bases from J; bases unmatched to any gene: 6. Germline V gene data show CDR1 as MDHEN and CDR2 as SYDVKM. The length of the CDR3 is 15 residues. CDR3 bases: TGTGCCAGCAGTTTACGGGACAGGGGGCCCCTCGGCTACACCTTC. Protein product: CASSLRDRGPLGYTF.

The rearrangement joins TRBV6-5 to TRBJ2-5; D ambiguous. The CDR3 extends over 15 amino acids. Trimming removed 0 bases from V and 0 bases from J, with 8 bases in between. Germline values: CDR1 MNHEY, CDR2 SVGAGI. DNA of the CDR3: TGTGCCAGCAGTTACTCGATCCGGGACCAAGAGACCCAGTACTTC. Its protein product is CASSYSIRDQETQYF.

The V gene is TRBV4-2, the J gene TRBJ1-5; no reliable D call. The CDR3 is made up of 14 amino acids. V lost 0 bases to trimming and J lost 2 bases, with 5 bases between them. Germline values: CDR1 LGHNA, CDR2 YNFKEQ. This CDR3 is CASSQDAGNQPQHF. DNA for the CDR3: TGTGCCAGCAGCCAAGATGCGGGCAATCAGCCCCAGCATTTT.

This chain links TRBV13 with TRBJ1-2; D unresolved. V was clipped by 0 bases and J by 8 bases, with 7 bases between them. This CDR3 comprises 12 residues. Germline V CDR1 and CDR2: PRHDT, FYEKMQ (reference sequence). In DNA form, the CDR3 reads TGTGCCAGCAGCTTAGGGGGGAGGGGCTACACCTTC. Protein sequence: CASSLGGRGYTF.

The chain employs TRBV27 and TRBJ1-1, with a possible D match to TRBD1 (6 bases). From germline, CDR1 is MNHEY and CDR2 SMNVEV (reference sequence). Trimming removed 3 bases from V and 1 base from J, with 6 bases in between. The CDR3 spans 13 residues. The CDR3 region has the DNA TGTGCCAGCAGTTTGGGGGCGAACACTGAAGCTTTCTTT. Protein product: CASSLGANTEAFF.

The chain uses TRBV7-9 and TRBJ1-2, with D maybe TRBD1 (6 bases). Germline CDR1 and CDR2: SEHNR and FQNEAQ (reference sequence). The CDR3 is made up of 13 amino acids. V shed 3 bases and J shed 4 bases, with 9 bases lying between them. The CDR3 region is CASSFWTAYGYTF. In DNA form, the CDR3 reads TGTGCCAGCAGCTTTTGGACAGCCTATGGCTACACCTTC.

The rearrangement links TRBV30 to TRBJ2-7; D ambiguous. The germline V and J ends were trimmed by 2 bases and 0 bases, with 8 bases remaining between them. Germline values: CDR1 GTSNPN, CDR2 SVGIG (reference sequence). The CDR3 extends over 13 amino acids. The CDR3 loop is CAWSMENSYEQYF. The CDR3 nucleotides read TGTGCCTGGAGTATGGAAAACTCCTACGAGCAGTACTTC. The full variable domain, with the rest looked up from reference TRBV30 and TRBJ2-7, is SQTIHQWPATLVQPVGSPLSLECTVEGTSNPNLYWYRQAAGRGLQLLFYSVGIGQISSEVPQNLSASRPQDRQFILSSKKLLLSDSGFYLCAWSMENSYEQYFGPGTRLTVT.

The chain uses TRBV5-1 and TRBJ1-1; possibly TRBD1 for D (5 bases). CDR1 is SGHRS, CDR2 YFSETQ, per germline. Trimming removed 2 bases from V and 3 bases from J, with 11 bases in between. This CDR3 comprises 14 residues. CDR3 protein: CASSLSGPHTEAFF. In nucleotides, the CDR3 is TGCGCCAGCAGCTTATCAGGGCCACACACTGAAGCTTTCTTT. Filled out from reference TRBV5-1 and TRBJ1-1, the complete variable domain reads KAGVTQTPRYLIKTRGQQVTLSCSPISGHRSVSWYQQTPGQGLQFLFEYFSETQRNKGNFPGRFSGRQFSNSRSEMNVSTLELGDSALYLCASSLSGPHTEAFFGQGTRLTVV.

The rearrangement links TRBV28 to TRBJ1-2, with D possibly TRBD1 on 6 matching bases. The CDR3 has 13 amino acids. Germline CDR1 reads MDHEN; CDR2 reads SYDVKM. The V gene lost 6 bases and the J gene lost 12 bases, with 20 bases spanning the gap. Here the CDR3 DNA reads TGTGCCAGCAGACCTGGGGGCGGAGGCCCCGACACCTTC. It codes for CASRPGGGGPDTF.

The rearrangement joins TRBV5-6 to TRBJ1-4; no clear D gene. CDR1 is SGHDT, CDR2 YYEEEE, per germline. The CDR3 is 15 residues long. The germline V and J ends were trimmed by 2 bases and 8 bases, with 16 bases remaining between them. CDR3 DNA: TGTGCCAGCAGCTTCAGCCGCCTGATGAGCGAAAAACTGTTTTTT. It specifies CASSFSRLMSEKLFF.

The chain recombines TRBV14 with TRBJ2-7; D is undetermined. Deletions cut 1 base from V and 7 bases from J, with 8 bases between. The CDR3 is made up of 12 amino acids. Per the germline V gene, CDR1 is SGHDN and CDR2 is FVKESK. In nucleotides, the CDR3 is TGTGCCAGCAGCCAAGGTGGTTGGGAGCAGTACTTC. This sequence encodes CASSQGGWEQYF.

A few counts support this clone. This rearrangement joins TRBV2 to TRBJ1-5; D might be TRBD1 (5 bases). Trimming took off 5 bases at V and 1 base at J, with 12 bases between the two ends. The germline V gene encodes CDR1 SNHLY and CDR2 FYNNEI. The CDR3 is 15 residues long. In DNA form, the CDR3 reads TGTGCCAGCAGTAAGGACACCCCCAGCAATCAGCCCCAGCATTTT. Its translation is CASSKDTPSNQPQHF.

The chain carries TRBV7-9 and TRBJ1-5; unclear D gene. The CDR3 extends over 14 amino acids. Trimming took off 4 bases at V and 10 bases at J, with 17 bases between the two ends. The germline V gene encodes CDR1 SEHNR and CDR2 FQNEAQ (reference sequence). CDR3: CASSSQSPSTPQHF. The CDR3, as DNA: TGTGCCAGCAGCTCCCAATCACCCTCCACACCCCAGCATTTT.